Reported below is one T cell receptor (beta chain). In this sample, this clonotype turned up once. Its antigen specificity is not known. No qualities accompany the bases; no much larger clone lies one base away. A single read counts as weak evidence. Peripheral blood CD8+ and CD4+ T cells from healthy donors, Susac syndrome patients and multiple sclerosis patients were profiled using high-throughput TCR beta sequencing. Recently defined diagnostic criteria for definite or probable disease were met by the Susac syndrome patients. Bulk CD8+ and CD4+ T cells were purified by magnetic negative isolation, whereas CD8+ TEMRA cells were enriched by FACS. Blood was drawn into EDTA tubes, processed within 24 hours, and PBMCs were isolated by density gradient centrifugation. PBMCs intended for TCR sequencing were cryopreserved in liquid nitrogen and thawed later in a water bath at 37 degrees C. The sorted or isolated CD4+, CD8+ and CD8+ TEMRA cells reached a purity of at least 90%.

This specimen comes from a study of CD8 T cells in Susac syndrome (dated by TCRdb to the late 2010s). General notes on the study: Of the Susac syndrome patients who were sequenced, roughly six had clinically active disease and roughly eight were in clinical remission. Susac syndrome patients were therapy-naive, on corticosteroids (some also receiving IVIg), or on IVIg alone at blood withdrawal. The study used repertoire sequencing to test whether antigen drove CD8+ T cell activation and differentiation in Susac syndrome. Clonality of the CD8+ T cell repertoire was compared between around eleven healthy donors, roughly 14 Susac syndrome patients and 15 multiple sclerosis patients. Paper-wide results and their limitations: The number of individuals in the TCR sequencing and HLA analysis was acknowledged as relatively small. Looking at Susac-specific public clones, the researchers identified over 15 in the total CD8+ repertoire and five in the CD8+ TEMRA repertoire. Clonal expansion was seen in Susac syndrome CD8+ repertoires, peaking in CD8+ TEMRA cells and being greater in clinically active patients than in remitting ones.

RNA was extracted using the RNeasy kit, and about 0.5 to 1 ug of the RNA was reverse transcribed with random hexamers. TCR beta CDR3 regions were amplified with the immunoSEQ multiplex PCR assay covering 54 Vbeta and 13 Jbeta segments. Bias from PCR amplification was corrected by using a synthetic template baseline for primer optimization and for computational correction. Processing in the source paper ran as follows. Reads were assigned to V, D and J genes according to IMGT and analyzed in immunoSEQ Analyzer, with only productive sequences retained. Clonality was calculated as one minus the Shannon entropy normalized by log2 of the number of productive unique sequences. For each patient and control, public and private clones were evaluated within the 100 most prevalent clones. Clones were defined as Susac-specific when absent from the healthy and MS cohorts, from about 1,100 published viral clones and from other ImmuneACCESS disease sequences. The public reads were quality trimmed at Q25 with fastp and then assembled into clones with MiXCR by TCRdb, keeping productive beta chains. Entries that share a CDR3 protein sequence are merged under the most common genes and DNA. The V and J calls were determined by TCRdb, not by the authors. Across this sample there are about 100,000 distinct CDR3 sequences, with about 95% seen only once. 0.25% to 0.35% of the sample lies in the top ten.

The CDR3 covers 16 residues, taking in both the cysteine and the phenylalanine. Only CDR3 DNA is held: 48 bases, read in frame from base 1. Deletion took 0 bases off V and 3 bases off J, with a span of 14 bases between the germline ends. From the germline V gene (reference sequence), CDR1 is LNHNV and CDR2 is YYDKDF. This sequence originates from a human donor with Susac syndrome. The material sequenced was CD8+ T cells from PBMCs. The chain is assembled from TRBV15 and TRBJ2-5; the D gene cannot be resolved reliably. CDR3 reads: CATSRDFPTLEETQYF. The bases are TGTGCCACCAGCAGAGATTTCCCAACGTTGGAAGAGACCCAGTACTTC.